The 27 T cell receptor beta chains listed next were all sequenced from one sample in a study of shared clonotypes between healthy human individuals. Profiling relied on immunoSEQ multiplex PCR, and the TCRdb table lists in-frame clones only, not all of them. The table records some 1,400,000 clones, 96% of them present only once. The specimen was naive CD4+ T cells sorted from blood. Subset denoted: CD45RA+ positively selected. The receptors originated from a man aged 30-40 years in good health.

The V and J genes are TRBV7-2 and TRBJ2-1; 7 bases are shared with TRBD1. This CDR3 is built from 13 residues. The V gene's germline CDR1 is SGHTA and CDR2 FQGNSA. CDR3 sequence (DNA): TGTGCAGGAAACAGGGGCGGATACAATGAGCAGTTCTTC. Translated, it gives CAGNRGGYNEQFF.

The rearrangement uses TRBV28 and TRBJ2-6; no reliable D call. CDR1 and CDR2 from the germline V gene are MDHEN and SYDVKM. The CDR3 runs to 17 residues. V was trimmed by 1 base and J by 0 bases, leaving 10 bases between them. The CDR3 nucleotides are TGTGCCAGCAGTTTATACCTCTCCGGCTCTGGGGCCAACGTCCTGACTTTC. Residues: CASSLYLSGSGANVLTF.

The CDR3 DNA reads as TGCAGCGTAAGAGGGACAGCCGAACCCACAGATACGCAGTATTTT. Translating it yields CSVRGTAEPTDTQYF. The chain joins TRBV29-1 to TRBJ2-3; 7 bases fit TRBD1. Trimming cost V 6 bases and J 2 bases; bases outside gene matches: 11. In germline, CDR1 is SQVTM, CDR2 ANQGSEA. CDR3 size: 15 residues.

The genes are TRBV6-1 and TRBJ2-1, with TRBD2 identical over 7 bases. The CDR3 spans 14 residues. J gave up 12 bases and V 3 bases, and 11 bases lay outside the gene matches. The germline CDR1 and CDR2 sequences are MNHNS and SASEGT. This CDR3 is CASSENLGRERQFF. For the CDR3, the DNA is TGTGCCAGCAGTGAGAATCTCGGGCGGGAGAGGCAGTTCTTC.

J is TRBJ2-3 and V is TRBV4-1, with D perhaps given as TRBD1 or TRBD2 (5 bases each). The germline gives CDR1 MGHRA, CDR2 YSYEKL. The V gene lost 5 bases and the J gene lost 2 bases, with 14 bases spanning the gap. This CDR3 has 15 residues. CDR3 region: CASSRDVGPTDTQYF. CDR3 bases: TGCGCCAGCAGCAGAGATGTGGGACCCACAGATACGCAGTATTTT.

The rearrangement joins TRBV19 to TRBJ2-1; 8 bases agree with TRBD2. This CDR3 is 17 amino acids long. CDR1 and CDR2 (germline): LNHDA, SQIVND (reference sequence). V lost 3 bases to trimming and J lost 4 bases; unmatched junction nucleotides: 11. The CDR3 coding sequence is TGTGCCAGTAGTATGCCCCATGGCGGGAGGCCTTACAATGAGCAGTTCTTC. It codes for CASSMPHGGRPYNEQFF.

The chain couples TRBV28 to TRBJ2-2; 9 bases agree with TRBD2. The CDR3 sequence is 15 residues long. Germline assignment: CDR1 MDHEN and CDR2 SYDVKM. The V and J ends lost 5 bases and 3 bases, in that order; junction bases with no gene match: 4. The CDR3: CASSPGLAYTGELFF. The CDR3 bases are TGTGCCAGCAGTCCAGGACTAGCGTACACCGGGGAGCTGTTTTTT.

The chain couples TRBV18 to TRBJ1-1, with a possible D match to TRBD1 (6 bases). The CDR3 totals 15 residues. V lost 6 bases, J lost 5 bases, and 19 bases lay in between. Germline values: CDR1 KGHSH, CDR2 LQKENI. CDR3 sequence (DNA): TGTGCCAGCTCTCGATCGACAGGACGAAGAACTGAAGCTTTCTTT. Protein product: CASSRSTGRRTEAFF. The whole variable domain, filled in from reference TRBV18 and TRBJ1-1, reads NAGVMQNPRHLVRRRGQEARLRCSPMKGHSHVYWYRQLPEEGLKFMVYLQKENIIDESGMPKERFSAEFPKEGPSILRIQQVVRGDSAAYFCASSRSTGRRTEAFFGQGTRLTVV.

V usage is TRBV12-5 and J usage is TRBJ2-7; D is unresolved. Trimming shortened V by 6 bases and J by 3 bases, and 9 bases separated the two germline ends. The CDR3 extends over 12 amino acids. Germline-derived CDR1 and CDR2 are LGHNT and FRNRAP. CDR3 residues: CASGHDGYEQYF. CDR3 nucleotides: TGTGCTAGTGGCCATGACGGCTACGAGCAGTACTTC.

The CDR3 here is CASSLIQRDIQYF. The DNA of the CDR3 is TGCGCCAGCAGCCTAATACAAAGGGACATTCAGTACTTC. This chain joins TRBV5-1 and TRBJ2-4; D gene unclear. The germline gives CDR1 SGHRS, CDR2 YFSETQ. The CDR3 is 13 residues long. Trimming cost V 4 bases and J 8 bases, with 13 bases left between them. The whole variable domain, remainder taken from reference TRBV5-1 and TRBJ2-4, is KAGVTQTPRYLIKTRGQQVTLSCSPISGHRSVSWYQQTPGQGLQFLFEYFSETQRNKGNFPGRFSGRQFSNSRSEMNVSTLELGDSALYLCASSLIQRDIQYFGAGTRLSVL.

The genes are TRBV5-1 and TRBJ2-5, with D perhaps matching TRBD2 (6 bases). The CDR3 loop spans 13 amino acids. CDR1 and CDR2 (germline): SGHRS, YFSETQ. The V end lost 7 bases, the J end lost 2 bases, and 12 bases lay between the germline ends. CDR3 residues: CASAAGQQETQYF. DNA for the CDR3: TGCGCCAGCGCCGCGGGGCAGCAAGAGACCCAGTACTTC. The complete variable domain, with remaining parts taken from reference TRBV5-1 and TRBJ2-5, reads KAGVTQTPRYLIKTRGQQVTLSCSPISGHRSVSWYQQTPGQGLQFLFEYFSETQRNKGNFPGRFSGRQFSNSRSEMNVSTLELGDSALYLCASAAGQQETQYFGPGTRLLVL.

V is TRBV6-5 and J is TRBJ1-1; 7 nucleotides line up with TRBD1. In germline, CDR1 is MNHEY, CDR2 SVGAGI. The trim removed 0 bases at V and 3 bases at J, leaving 1 base unmatched. The CDR3 extends over 14 amino acids. The CDR3 DNA sequence: TGTGCCAGCAGTTACTCCGGACAGGACACTGAAGCTTTCTTT. This encodes CASSYSGQDTEAFF.

The CDR3 DNA is TGTGCCAGCAGCCTACTACAGGGAGTCGCAGATACGCAGTATTTT. Translated: CASSLLQGVADTQYF. V and J are TRBV11-2 and TRBJ2-3; D is possibly TRBD1 (6 bases). With 5 bases removed from V and 4 bases from J, the gap between germline ends came to 16 bases. Germline values: CDR1 SGHAT, CDR2 FQNNGV. The CDR3 is 15 amino acids.

The chain carries TRBV14 and TRBJ2-7; D tentatively fits TRBD1 or TRBD2 (6 bases each). The germline CDR1 and CDR2 sequences are SGHDN and FVKESK. Trimming pared 6 bases from V and 2 bases from J, leaving 20 bases between. The CDR3 covers 16 residues. The CDR3 nucleotides are TGTGCCAGCAGTCGTACAACGGGGGCTTTAACCTACGAGCAGTACTTC. This encodes CASSRTTGALTYEQYF.

The chain recombines TRBV7-2 with TRBJ2-7, with 10 nucleotides matching TRBD2. CDR1 SGHTA and CDR2 FQGNSA come from the germline V gene. With V trimmed by 4 bases and J by 7 bases, 16 bases remained unmatched. CDR3 length: 17 amino acids. Here the CDR3 DNA reads TGTGCCAGCAGCTCCCTGCGGTTTAGCGGGAGGCCGGAGGAGCAGTACTTC. Protein sequence: CASSSLRFSGRPEEQYF.

This chain connects TRBV5-1 to TRBJ1-2, with 9 bases that match TRBD1. The CDR3 has 15 residues. V shed 6 bases and J 7 bases; nucleotides not matched to a gene: 13. The germline CDR1 and CDR2 sequences are SGHRS and YFSETQ. CDR3 region: CASNSRQGGFIGYTF. CDR3 DNA sequence: TGCGCCAGCAATAGTCGACAGGGGGGATTTATTGGCTACACCTTC.

J is TRBJ2-6 and V is TRBV27; no definite D call. Deletions cut 3 bases from V and 1 base from J, with 7 bases between. CDR1 and CDR2 from the germline V gene are MNHEY and SMNVEV (reference sequence). The CDR3 consists of 15 residues. The CDR3 here is CASSFTSSGANVLTF. As DNA, the CDR3 is TGTGCCAGCAGTTTTACCTCATCTGGGGCCAACGTCCTGACTTTC.

The chain uses TRBV2 and TRBJ2-5, with unresolved D. Germline V gives CDR1 SNHLY, CDR2 FYNNEI. This CDR3 comprises 12 residues. V lost 7 bases to trimming and J lost 5 bases, with 11 bases between them. For the CDR3, the DNA is TGTGCCAGCAATAGGGTTCGGGAGACCCAGTACTTC. Amino acids: CASNRVRETQYF. Full variable domain (rest looked up from reference TRBV2 and TRBJ2-5): EPEVTQTPSHQVTQMGQEVILRCVPISNHLYFYWYRQILGQKVEFLVSFYNNEISEKSEIFDDQFSVERPDGSNFTLKIRSTKLEDSAMYFCASNRVRETQYFGPGTRLLVL.

Worth noting for this clone: Other nucleotide sequences from this sample produce the same CDR3. The V call is TRBV5-1, the J call TRBJ1-1; D might be TRBD1 (5 bases). Germline CDR1 SGHRS, CDR2 YFSETQ. The CDR3 has 13 amino acids. V lost 2 bases and J lost 1, with 6 bases in between. The DNA for the CDR3 is TGCGCCAGCAGCTTACAGGAGAACACTGAAGCTTTCTTT. Translated: CASSLQENTEAFF.

This clone was detected once. CDR3 loop: CASSLVDAASGNTIYF. DNA for the CDR3: TGCGCCAGCAGCTTGGTTGACGCCGCCTCTGGAAACACCATATATTTT. V gene TRBV5-1 combines with J gene TRBJ1-3; D call uncertain. The V end was cut by 0 bases, the J end by 0 bases, with 10 bases between. The CDR3 has 16 amino acids. Germline V lookup: CDR1 SGHRS, CDR2 YFSETQ.

The V call is TRBV4-1, the J call TRBJ2-7; 8 nucleotides align to TRBD1. This CDR3 comprises 17 residues. Per germline, CDR1 MGHRA and CDR2 YSYEKL. Trimming removed 0 bases from V and 2 bases from J; junction bases left unmatched: 9. The CDR3 protein is CASSQDVWTGRPYEQYF. CDR3 DNA sequence: TGCGCCAGCAGCCAAGATGTTTGGACAGGGAGGCCCTACGAGCAGTACTTC.

The chain joins TRBV9 to TRBJ2-2, with 8 bases aligning to TRBD2. Germline V gene data show CDR1 as SGDLS and CDR2 as YYNGEE. There are 15 residues in the CDR3. J was trimmed by 1 base and V by 6 bases; bases with no gene match: 5. DNA of the CDR3: TGTGCCAGCAACCCGGGAGGGGTGAACACCGGGGAGCTGTTTTTT. Its protein product is CASNPGGVNTGELFF.

This chain links TRBV5-1 with TRBJ2-3; 7 nucleotides agree with TRBD1. Trimming removed 4 bases from V and 4 bases from J; junction bases left unmatched: 6. The CDR3 runs to 14 residues. The germline CDR1 and CDR2 sequences are SGHRS and YFSETQ. The CDR3 reads CASSQEGGPDTQYF. The CDR3 coding sequence is TGCGCCAGCAGCCAGGAAGGGGGCCCAGATACGCAGTATTTT.

The J gene is TRBJ2-3, the V gene TRBV6-5; D is unresolved. V was pared by 7 bases and J by 0 bases, with 14 bases between. The CDR3 totals 15 residues. The germline V gene encodes CDR1 MNHEY and CDR2 SVGAGI. In DNA, the CDR3 is TGTGCCAGCACCCCCAGCTTATCTAGCACAGATACGCAGTATTTT. This translates into CASTPSLSSTDTQYF.

This clone has just one count. V is TRBV5-1 and J is TRBJ2-6, with 8 bases fitting TRBD1. V gave up 4 bases and J gave up 1 base; unmatched junction bases: 10. The CDR3 loop spans 18 amino acids. Germline V lookup: CDR1 SGHRS, CDR2 YFSETQ. CDR3 protein: CASSKQTGVVSGANVLTF. The CDR3, as DNA: TGCGCCAGCAGCAAACAGACAGGGGTCGTGTCTGGGGCCAACGTCCTGACTTTC.

The CDR3 protein is CASGNRGFTGELFF. CDR3 DNA: TGTGCCAGCGGGAACAGGGGGTTCACCGGGGAGCTGTTTTTT. This chain links TRBV6-5 with TRBJ2-2; the match to TRBD1 covers 8 bases. V shed 8 bases and J 4 bases; nucleotides not matched to a gene: 6. The CDR3 covers 14 residues. Germline CDR1 MNHEY, CDR2 SVGAGI.

The J gene is TRBJ2-7, the V gene TRBV6-4, with D possibly TRBD2 on 5 matching bases. The CDR3 is made up of 13 amino acids. CDR1 is MRHNA and CDR2 is SNTAGT in the germline V gene. Trimming removed 5 bases from V and 5 bases from J, with 13 bases in between. This CDR3 reads CASSIAGGHEQYF. The DNA of the CDR3 is TGTGCCAGCAGTATCGCGGGTGGTCACGAGCAGTACTTC.